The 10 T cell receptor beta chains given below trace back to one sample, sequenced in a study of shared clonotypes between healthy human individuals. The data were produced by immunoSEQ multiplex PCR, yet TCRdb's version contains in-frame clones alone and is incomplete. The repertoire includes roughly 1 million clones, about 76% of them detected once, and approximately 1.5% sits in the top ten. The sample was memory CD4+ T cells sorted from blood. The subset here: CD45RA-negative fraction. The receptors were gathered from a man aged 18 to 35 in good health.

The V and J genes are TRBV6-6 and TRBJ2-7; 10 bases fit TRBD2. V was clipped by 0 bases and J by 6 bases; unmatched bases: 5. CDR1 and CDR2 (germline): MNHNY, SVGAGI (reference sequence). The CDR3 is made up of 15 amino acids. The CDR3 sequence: CASSYSSGRVGEQYF. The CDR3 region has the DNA TGTGCCAGCAGTTACTCAAGCGGGAGGGTGGGCGAGCAGTACTTC.

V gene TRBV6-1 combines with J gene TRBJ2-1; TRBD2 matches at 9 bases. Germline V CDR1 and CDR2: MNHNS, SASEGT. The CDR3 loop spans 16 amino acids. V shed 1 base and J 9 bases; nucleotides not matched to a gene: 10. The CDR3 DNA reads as TGTGCCAGCAGTGAAGGGGTGGCGGGGGGGCGTGGTGAGCAGTTCTTC. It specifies CASSEGVAGGRGEQFF.

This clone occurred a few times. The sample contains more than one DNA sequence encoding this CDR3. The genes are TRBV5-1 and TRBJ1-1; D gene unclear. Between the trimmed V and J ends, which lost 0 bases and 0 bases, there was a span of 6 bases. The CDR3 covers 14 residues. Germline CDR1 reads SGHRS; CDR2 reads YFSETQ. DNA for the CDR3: TGCGCCAGCAGCTTGGAGGGAGTGAACACTGAAGCTTTCTTT. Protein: CASSLEGVNTEAFF.

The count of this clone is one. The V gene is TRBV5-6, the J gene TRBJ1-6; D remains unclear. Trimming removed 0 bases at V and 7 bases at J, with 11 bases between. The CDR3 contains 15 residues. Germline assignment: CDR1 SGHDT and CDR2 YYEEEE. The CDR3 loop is CASSLDPGSNSPLHF. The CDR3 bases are TGTGCCAGCAGCTTGGATCCGGGGTCGAATTCACCCCTCCACTTT.

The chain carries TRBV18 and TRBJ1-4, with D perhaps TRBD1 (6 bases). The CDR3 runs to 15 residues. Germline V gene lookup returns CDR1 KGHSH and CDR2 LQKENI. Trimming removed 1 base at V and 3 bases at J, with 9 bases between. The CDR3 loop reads CASSPLTGANEKLFF. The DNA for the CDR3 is TGTGCCAGCTCACCACTGACAGGTGCTAATGAAAAACTGTTTTTT.

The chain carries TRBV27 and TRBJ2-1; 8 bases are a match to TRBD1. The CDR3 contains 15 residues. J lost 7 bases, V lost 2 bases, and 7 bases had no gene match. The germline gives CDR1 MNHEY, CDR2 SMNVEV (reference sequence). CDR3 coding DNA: TGTGCCAGCAGTTTAGAACAGGGGGACTGGAATGAGCAGTTCTTC. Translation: CASSLEQGDWNEQFF.

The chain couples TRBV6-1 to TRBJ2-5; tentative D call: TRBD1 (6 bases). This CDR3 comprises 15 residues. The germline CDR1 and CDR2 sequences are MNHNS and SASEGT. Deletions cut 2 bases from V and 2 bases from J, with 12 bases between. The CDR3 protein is CASSEPGQVQETQYF. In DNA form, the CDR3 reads TGTGCCAGCAGTGAACCGGGACAAGTTCAAGAGACCCAGTACTTC.

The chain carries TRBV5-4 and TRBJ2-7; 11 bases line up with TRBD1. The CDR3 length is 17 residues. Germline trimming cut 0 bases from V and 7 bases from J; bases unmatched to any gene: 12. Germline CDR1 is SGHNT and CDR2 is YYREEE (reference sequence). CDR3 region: CASSLAYGQGAVREQYF. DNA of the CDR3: TGTGCCAGCAGCTTGGCCTACGGACAGGGGGCTGTTCGGGAGCAGTACTTC.

The CDR3 is CASSGGGKGNTIYF. CDR3 bases: TGCGCCAGCAGCGGCGGGGGTAAAGGAAACACCATATATTTT. The chain recombines TRBV4-1 with TRBJ1-3, with D possibly being TRBD1 (5 bases). The germline CDR1 and CDR2 sequences are MGHRA and YSYEKL. The germline V and J ends were trimmed by 5 bases and 4 bases, with 12 bases remaining between them. The CDR3 loop spans 14 amino acids.

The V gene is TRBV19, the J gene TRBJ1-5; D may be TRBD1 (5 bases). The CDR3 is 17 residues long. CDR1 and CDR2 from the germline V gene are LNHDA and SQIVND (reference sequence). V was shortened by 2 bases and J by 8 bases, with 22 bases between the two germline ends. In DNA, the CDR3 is TGTGCCAGTAGTATACTGTCCCCAGGGAGGCTTATGAAGCCCCAGCATTTT. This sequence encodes CASSILSPGRLMKPQHF.